This entry concerns a single TCR beta chain. Some clones are missing from TCRdb's copy, which holds only in-frame ones; the method was immunoSEQ multiplex PCR. The repertoire holds about 2 million clones, with approximately 94% as singletons. The data originate from a study of shared clonotypes between healthy human individuals. Naive CD8 populations comprised CD45RO-negative cells positively selected for CCR7, excluding terminally differentiated effector memory CD45RA+ cells. There were no recent acute infections or vaccinations among the donors, who were healthy HIV-negative adults. V was pared by 3 bases and J by 0 bases, with 7 bases of the junction left unmatched. This CDR3 is built from 17 residues. Germline CDR1 and CDR2: SGHAT and FQNNGV.

The sequence derives from a man younger than 35 in good health. This chain uses TRBV11-2 with TRBJ2-7, with 11 bases lining up with TRBD2. Sequencing input: naive CD8+ T cells sorted from blood. The CDR3 DNA sequence: TGTGCCAGCAGCTTTAACGTCCTAGCGGGGGGCTCCTACGAGCAGTACTTC. The encoded protein is CASSFNVLAGGSYEQYF.